The 25 T cell receptor beta chains presented below share a single source sample, sequenced in a study of human T cells and chemical hapten exposure (dated by TCRdb to about 2021). The method was RACE. The instrument was a NextSeq 500. The public reads were reanalyzed by TCRdb: fastp trimming at Q25, MiXCR alignment, in-frame beta chains only. Each entry is one CDR3 protein sequence, shown with its most common DNA and genes. This sample holds just under 350,000 distinct CDR3 sequences; 5.5% to 8% were observed only once. The ten largest clones capture 7% to 10% of the sample. The time point tag for this specimen amounts to: patch test 1, 2 weeks after DPC sensitization. Sample treatment or condition, as interpreted from the label and publication: therapeutic diphenylcyclopropenone sensitization with weekly scalp DPC. Sequences were derived from whole blood, sampled in connection with sensitization to the hapten diphenylcyclopropenone (DPC). The receptor set was obtained from a woman younger than 35 with alopecia areata. Some clones in this sample may be carry-over from other donors' samples.

This chain connects TRBV6-1 to TRBJ2-3; no definite D call. The V end lost 3 bases, the J end lost 1 base, and 8 bases lay between the germline ends. This CDR3 contains 14 residues. The germline CDR1 and CDR2 sequences are MNHNS and SASEGT. CDR3 DNA sequence: TGTGCCAGCAGTGACACCCGGGGCACAGATACGCAGTATTTT. It is translated as CASSDTRGTDTQYF.

This clonotype was seen repeatedly, ten times or more. V usage is TRBV12-3 or TRBV12-4 and J usage is TRBJ1-1, with 11 bases aligning to TRBD1. The CDR3 extends over 15 amino acids. After removal of 0 bases from V and 4 bases from J, the junction contained 1 base not matched to a gene. Here the CDR3 DNA reads TGTGCCAGCAGTTTAGCAGGGACAGGGGGCACTGAAGCTTTCTTT. Translating it yields CASSLAGTGGTEAFF.

Ten or more counts support this clonotype. The chain combines TRBV27 with TRBJ1-1, with TRBD1 as a possible D gene (5 bases). Germline V gene lookup returns CDR1 MNHEY and CDR2 SMNVEV (reference sequence). V lost 3 bases, J lost 9 bases, and 17 bases lay in between. The CDR3 consists of 14 residues. Here the CDR3 DNA reads TGTGCCAGCAGTTTTATCCCGGGGAAGGGGAAAGCTTTCTTT. This codes for CASSFIPGKGKAFF.

This clonotype was seen more than once but under ten times. The chain has TRBV7-9 and TRBJ1-6; 9 nucleotides line up with TRBD1. This CDR3 has 17 amino acids. After removal of 5 bases from V and 7 bases from J, the junction contained 12 bases not matched to a gene. CDR1 and CDR2 from the germline V gene are SEHNR and FQNEAQ (reference sequence). As DNA, the CDR3 is TGTGCCAGCAGCAGACAGGGGGGCCGCGCGGGGAATTCACCCCTCCACTTT. It yields the protein CASSRQGGRAGNSPLHF.

This clonotype was seen more than once but under ten times. This rearrangement joins TRBV10-3 to TRBJ1-1; D gene unclear. The V gene's germline CDR1 is ENHRY and CDR2 SYGVKD. V lost 0 bases to trimming and J lost 4 bases, with 9 bases between them. This CDR3 is built from 14 residues. This CDR3 is CAISESSAGTEAFF. The DNA for the CDR3 is TGTGCCATCAGTGAGTCATCGGCAGGCACTGAAGCTTTCTTT.

This clonotype was seen more than once but under ten times. The J gene is TRBJ1-1, the V gene TRBV7-2, with 8 bases lining up with TRBD1. CDR1 SGHTA and CDR2 FQGNSA come from the germline V gene. With V trimmed by 1 base and J by 5 bases, 6 bases remained unmatched. There are 15 residues in the CDR3. CDR3 nucleotides: TGTGCCAGCAGCTTAGTTACAGGGGGAGGGACTGAAGCTTTCTTT. Protein: CASSLVTGGGTEAFF.

This clonotype was picked up many times. The V gene is TRBV7-9, the J gene TRBJ2-3; D unresolved. Trimming left V 5 bases short and J 4 bases short, with 19 bases between. The germline V gene encodes CDR1 SEHNR and CDR2 FQNEAQ (reference sequence). The CDR3 is 16 amino acids. This chain's CDR3 is CASSTTLQFWSDTQYF. In DNA, the CDR3 is TGTGCCAGCAGCACCACGCTGCAGTTTTGGTCAGATACGCAGTATTTT. The variable domain in full, with the rest retrieved from reference TRBV7-9 and TRBJ2-3, is DTGVSQNPRHKITKRGQNVTFRCDPISEHNRLYWYRQTLGQGPEFLTYFQNEAQLEKSRLLSDRFSAERPKGSFSTLEIQRTEQGDSAMYLCASSTTLQFWSDTQYFGPGTRLTVL.

The gene calls are TRBV5-6 and TRBJ1-2, with a weak D call TRBD1 (6 bases). V was cut by 2 bases and J by 6 bases, with 17 bases left in between. There are 15 residues in the CDR3. Germline V gene sequence: CDR1 SGHDT, CDR2 YYEEEE. Here the CDR3 DNA reads TGTGCCAGCAGCTTCCTAGGGACACCGCTCGATGGCTACACCTTC. This translates into CASSFLGTPLDGYTF.

The J gene is TRBJ2-3, the V gene TRBV11-2; D is possibly TRBD1 (5 bases). CDR1 and CDR2 from the germline V gene are SGHAT and FQNNGV. Trimming left V 3 bases short and J 2 bases short, with 15 bases between. The CDR3 is 16 amino acids. CDR3 nucleotide sequence: TGTGCCAGCAGCTTCACAAGGCGCAGGGACACAGATACGCAGTATTTT. Amino acid sequence: CASSFTRRRDTDTQYF.

This clonotype came up a few times. J is TRBJ1-5 and V is TRBV6-1; unclear D gene. V lost 6 bases and J 3 bases, leaving 15 bases between the germline ends. Germline V gene data show CDR1 as MNHNS and CDR2 as SASEGT. The CDR3 loop spans 15 amino acids. Written as DNA, the CDR3 is TGTGCCAGCAGCTATCCACGGATAAACAATCAGCCCCAGCATTTT. This translates into CASSYPRINNQPQHF.

The rearrangement uses TRBV7-2 and TRBJ2-5; weak D call: TRBD1 (6 bases). The ends were cut back, 1 base at V and 0 bases at J, with 9 bases in the middle. CDR3 length equals 15 residues. Germline values: CDR1 SGHTA, CDR2 FQGNSA. CDR3 in amino acids: CASSLGTVYQETQYF. CDR3 in DNA: TGTGCCAGCAGCTTAGGGACAGTCTACCAAGAGACCCAGTACTTC.

The rearrangement links TRBV7-3 to TRBJ2-5; a possible D gene is TRBD1 (5 bases). This CDR3 has 13 amino acids. Trimming took 1 base from V and 3 from J, leaving 6 bases between them. CDR1 is SGHTA, CDR2 FQGTGA, per germline. The CDR3 DNA reads as TGTGCCAGCAGCTTAATCAGGGAAGAGACCCAGTACTTC. Translating gives CASSLIREETQYF. Looking up the rest from reference TRBV7-3 and TRBJ2-5 gives the full variable domain: GAGVSQTPSNKVTEKGKYVELRCDPISGHTALYWYRQSLGQGPEFLIYFQGTGAADDSGLPNDRFFAVRPEGSVSTLKIQRTERGDSAVYLCASSLIREETQYFGPGTRLLVL.

This sequence joins TRBV10-3 and TRBJ1-3, with unresolved D. V lost 0 bases and J 0 bases, leaving 6 bases between the germline ends. The CDR3 is 15 residues long. CDR1 and CDR2 from the germline V gene are ENHRY and SYGVKD. The CDR3 sequence is CAISESVLSGNTIYF. CDR3 DNA sequence: TGTGCCATCAGTGAGTCTGTACTCTCTGGAAACACCATATATTTT.

Only a few counts were recorded for this clonotype. The chain couples TRBV9 to TRBJ1-1; D perhaps matches TRBD1 (6 bases). CDR3 length: 15 residues. The ends were cut back, 2 bases at V and 5 bases at J, with 16 bases in the middle. Germline V gene sequence: CDR1 SGDLS, CDR2 YYNGEE. The CDR3: CASSVDGGLWTEAFF. Written as DNA, the CDR3 is TGTGCCAGCAGCGTGGACGGGGGGCTTTGGACTGAAGCTTTCTTT.

This clonotype was seen ten or more times. The chain joins TRBV28 to TRBJ2-3; D tentatively fits TRBD1 or TRBD2 (5 bases each). Per the germline V gene, CDR1 is MDHEN and CDR2 is SYDVKM. V was pared by 2 bases and J by 7 bases, with 16 bases between. This CDR3 region has 15 residues. The CDR3 is CASSLTGLADNTQYF. The CDR3 DNA sequence: TGTGCCAGCAGTTTAACAGGACTCGCCGATAATACGCAGTATTTT.

This clonotype was recorded many times. V and J are TRBV27 and TRBJ1-1, with 10 bases fitting TRBD1. Germline CDR1 reads MNHEY; CDR2 reads SMNVEV (reference sequence). Trimming cost V 5 bases and J 5 bases; bases outside gene matches: 8. The CDR3 contains 15 residues. CDR3 residues: CASSTTGTGVTEAFF. The CDR3 DNA follows: TGTGCCAGCAGTACTACCGGGACAGGGGTAACTGAAGCTTTCTTT.

This clonotype has a count of ten or more. V is TRBV7-9 and J is TRBJ1-1; TRBD1 aligns across 7 bases. From germline, CDR1 is SEHNR and CDR2 FQNEAQ (reference sequence). CDR3 length equals 13 residues. The trim removed 5 bases at V and 4 bases at J, leaving 4 bases unmatched. CDR3 DNA sequence: TGTGCCAGCAGCGACAGGGACCTCACTGAAGCTTTCTTT. Its translation: CASSDRDLTEAFF.

The sample holds many counts of this clonotype. This sequence joins TRBV5-1 and TRBJ1-5; D not certain. The V gene's germline CDR1 is SGHRS and CDR2 YFSETQ. Trimming took 0 bases from V and 3 from J, leaving 4 bases between them. The CDR3 sequence is 13 residues long. This chain's CDR3 is CASSLGNNQPQHF. Here the CDR3 DNA reads TGCGCCAGCAGCTTGGGCAACAATCAGCCCCAGCATTTT.

The chain couples TRBV5-8 to TRBJ2-5; tentatively, D is TRBD1 (6 bases). This CDR3 has 13 residues. Germline-derived CDR1 and CDR2 are SGHTS and YDEGEE. Trimming removed 4 bases from V and 5 bases from J, with 12 bases in between. The CDR3 DNA sequence: TGTGCCAGCAGCATAACAGGGTCCGAGACCCAGTACTTC. Translation gives CASSITGSETQYF. The full variable domain, completed using reference TRBV5-8 and TRBJ2-5, is EAGVTQSPTHLIKTRGQQATLRCSPISGHTSVYWYQQALGLGLQFLLWYDEGEERNRGNFPPRFSGRQFPNYSSELNVNALELEDSALYLCASSITGSETQYFGPGTRLLVL.

The chain couples TRBV7-3 to TRBJ2-1; D unresolved. The V and J ends lost 8 bases and 8 bases respectively, with 16 bases between them. The germline V gene encodes CDR1 SGHTA and CDR2 FQGTGA. CDR3 length: 13 residues. This chain's CDR3 is CASSPGDLDEQFF. The CDR3 DNA follows: TGTGCCAGCTCTCCCGGCGATCTCGATGAGCAGTTCTTC.

The gene calls are TRBV5-1 and TRBJ2-7; tentative D call: TRBD2 (5 bases). In germline, CDR1 is SGHRS, CDR2 YFSETQ. This CDR3 is built from 15 residues. V lost 4 bases, J lost 1 base, and 15 bases lay in between. The CDR3 here is CASSVSAGASYEQYF. The CDR3 DNA sequence: TGCGCCAGCAGCGTCTCGGCGGGTGCTTCCTACGAGCAGTACTTC.

This clonotype came up many times. The rearrangement links TRBV7-2 to TRBJ1-1; D is uncertain. The CDR3 length is 14 residues. Germline CDR1 is SGHTA and CDR2 is FQGNSA. V was trimmed by 3 bases and J by 4 bases, leaving 12 bases between them. CDR3 DNA sequence: TGTGCCAGCAGCTTTTCTCCCGGGGTCACTGAAGCTTTCTTT. This translates into CASSFSPGVTEAFF.

This clonotype was seen more than once but under ten times. The genes are TRBV6-5 and TRBJ1-1; D perhaps matches TRBD1 (5 bases). The CDR3 sequence is 14 residues long. Germline V gives CDR1 MNHEY, CDR2 SVGAGI. V shed 6 bases and J shed 4 bases, with 15 bases lying between them. The CDR3 is CASRTQDQGTEAFF. CDR3 coding DNA: TGTGCCAGCAGGACTCAGGATCAGGGCACTGAAGCTTTCTTT.

A few counts support this clonotype. This CDR3 reads CAREYADGTRETDTQYF. CDR3 bases: TGTGCCAGAGAATACGCCGACGGAACGAGGGAGACAGATACGCAGTATTTT. This rearrangement joins TRBV6-2 or TRBV6-3 to TRBJ2-3; TRBD2 is a possible D gene (5 bases). CDR3 length: 17 amino acids. Germline assignment: CDR1 MNHEY and CDR2 SVGEGT. The V end was cut by 9 bases, the J end by 3 bases, with 25 bases between.

The V gene is TRBV9, the J gene TRBJ2-7, with D perhaps matching TRBD2 (5 bases). The V gene lost 0 bases and the J gene lost 0 bases, with 10 bases spanning the gap. This CDR3 has 15 amino acids. In germline, CDR1 is SGDLS, CDR2 YYNGEE. The CDR3 DNA reads as TGTGCCAGCAGCGTAGACGGACTTCGCTCCTACGAGCAGTACTTC. The encoded protein is CASSVDGLRSYEQYF.